This T cell receptor (beta chain) originates from a study of beta chain features in type 1 diabetes. The isolated RNA, all of it, was reverse transcribed, so expressed TCRB transcripts were what got sequenced. Sequencing was performed with immunoSEQ multiplex PCR; in TCRdb, only in-frame clones are kept and a portion is missing. Among roughly 300,000 clones listed, 7% to 10% were seen once. Findings and limits, study-wide: Reduced insertions and increased deletions marked VDJ junctions in type 1 diabetes patients. The influence of HLA type on TCRB rearrangement stayed undetermined. TCRB CDR3 length was moderately but significantly reduced in all four CD4+ subsets of Type 1 diabetes patients.

This clone has only a few counts. Its antigen is not known. CDR3 length: 15 residues. Germline loops: CDR1 MRHNA, CDR2 SNTAGT. J was trimmed by 8 bases and V by 2 bases; bases with no gene match: 9. The material sequenced was central memory CD4+ T cells from blood. The V call is TRBV6-4, the J call TRBJ2-3, with 8 bases identical to TRBD2. The TCR comes from a man aged 25 to 40 with type 1 diabetes. CDR3 sequence: CASSDAGGAGSTQYF. In DNA form, the CDR3 reads TGTGCCAGCAGTGACGCCGGGGGGGCCGGTAGTACGCAGTATTTT.